The 23 T cell receptor beta chains below come from one sample, sequenced in a study of shared clonotypes between healthy human individuals. Clones were read by immunoSEQ multiplex PCR, and TCRdb kept only the in-frame ones, dropping some. In the table there are 1,500,000 or so clones, 97% to 99% of which are singletons. The sequenced sample was naive CD4+ T cells sorted from blood. This sample's subset: CD45RA+ positively selected. Source of these receptors: a man younger than 40 in good health.

A single count supports this clone. The rearrangement links TRBV27 to TRBJ2-5, with a possible D match to TRBD2 (6 bases). V shed 3 bases and J shed 5 bases, with 19 bases lying between them. The CDR3 sequence is 16 residues long. Germline V gives CDR1 MNHEY, CDR2 SMNVEV (reference sequence). CDR3: CASSFRPGDPWETQYF. CDR3 in DNA: TGTGCCAGCAGTTTCCGGCCGGGAGACCCCTGGGAGACCCAGTACTTC.

The rearrangement links TRBV29-1 to TRBJ2-7; D gene ambiguous. The germline CDR1 and CDR2 sequences are SQVTM and ANQGSEA. V was pared by 5 bases and J by 6 bases, with 14 bases between. There are 12 residues in the CDR3. The CDR3 spells CSVHGNICEQYF. CDR3 DNA: TGCAGCGTTCACGGTAATATCTGCGAGCAGTACTTC.

A single count supports this clone. The chain couples TRBV27 to TRBJ1-3, with no clear D. CDR3 length: 15 residues. The V and J ends lost 6 bases and 4 bases respectively, with 16 bases between them. Germline V gene sequence: CDR1 MNHEY, CDR2 SMNVEV (reference sequence). CDR3 nucleotides: TGTGCCAGCAGCTTTGCGGGGAATTCCGGAAACACCATATATTTT. Translating gives CASSFAGNSGNTIYF.

J is TRBJ1-5 and V is TRBV28; unclear D gene. The V gene's germline CDR1 is MDHEN and CDR2 SYDVKM. The CDR3 is 15 residues long. V gave up 7 bases and J gave up 0 bases, with 13 bases separating them. The CDR3 DNA reads as TGTGCCAGCAACACGAGTATGGGTAGCAATCAGCCCCAGCATTTT. It codes for CASNTSMGSNQPQHF.

The chain is built from TRBV5-1 and TRBJ2-5; D not resolved. CDR3 length: 13 residues. Germline values: CDR1 SGHRS, CDR2 YFSETQ. V lost 5 bases and J lost 2, with 10 bases in between. In DNA, the CDR3 is TGCGCCAGCAGATCGGACCGGCAAGAGACCCAGTACTTC. Its translation is CASRSDRQETQYF.

The rearrangement links TRBV6-5 to TRBJ2-7, with 7 bases matching TRBD2. V shed 6 bases, J shed 3 bases, and the junction held 8 bases outside the gene matches. Germline lookup yields CDR1 MNHEY and CDR2 SVGAGI. There are 14 residues in the CDR3. The CDR3 DNA is TGTGCCAGCAGCCCCGGGACTAATAACTACGAGCAGTACTTC. Translating it yields CASSPGTNNYEQYF.

The CDR3 nucleotides read TGTGCCAGCAGCCCCGGGACATCCAACTACGAGCAGTACTTC. Translating gives CASSPGTSNYEQYF. The chain links TRBV21-1 to TRBJ2-7; the table calls TRBD1, which could not be checked here. TRBV21-1 is recorded as a pseudogene. This CDR3 comprises 14 residues.

The chain uses TRBV18 and TRBJ1-5; 8 bases are a match to TRBD1. V lost 2 bases, J lost 7 bases, and 7 bases stayed unmatched. The germline CDR1 and CDR2 sequences are KGHSH and LQKENI. CDR3 length: 15 residues. The CDR3 sequence is CASSPNAGGDQPQHF. CDR3 nucleotide sequence: TGTGCCAGCTCACCAAACGCAGGGGGCGACCAGCCCCAGCATTTT.

The V and J genes are TRBV18 and TRBJ1-1, with 8 bases lining up with TRBD1. Germline CDR1 reads KGHSH; CDR2 reads LQKENI. Germline trimming cut 6 bases from V and 0 bases from J; bases unmatched to any gene: 6. This CDR3 is 15 amino acids long. As DNA, the CDR3 is TGTGCCAGCTCCCCTACAGGGGGAGTGAACACTGAAGCTTTCTTT. This sequence encodes CASSPTGGVNTEAFF.

The CDR3 DNA sequence: TGTGCCAGCAGCTTGCGTGGAGCTAGCGGGAGGGCCGTTATGTATGAGCAGTTCTTC. Translating gives CASSLRGASGRAVMYEQFF. This chain links TRBV5-4 with TRBJ2-1; 12 nucleotides align to TRBD2. V was clipped by 1 base and J by 8 bases; unmatched bases: 16. Per the germline V gene, CDR1 is SGHNT and CDR2 is YYREEE (reference sequence). The CDR3 runs to 19 residues.

This clone was detected only once. The chain uses TRBV18 and TRBJ2-1; TRBD1 aligns across 8 bases. This CDR3 comprises 14 residues. Germline V lookup: CDR1 KGHSH, CDR2 LQKENI. The J segment lost 10 bases and the V segment lost 3 bases, leaving 8 bases of the junction unmatched. The CDR3 DNA sequence: TGTGCCAGCTCACCCAAACAGGGGGTAGGGGAGCAGTTCTTC. As protein: CASSPKQGVGEQFF.

The V gene is TRBV5-1, the J gene TRBJ2-2; D is ambiguous. This CDR3 contains 14 residues. Germline values: CDR1 SGHRS, CDR2 YFSETQ. Trimming removed 1 base at V and 4 bases at J, with 8 bases between. DNA for the CDR3: TGCGCCAGCAGCTTGCAAGACCCCACCGGGGAGCTGTTTTTT. This encodes CASSLQDPTGELFF.

As regards this clone: The same CDR3 also results from other DNA sequences found in this sample. The J gene is TRBJ2-5, the V gene TRBV28; D is undetermined. The CDR3 runs to 14 residues. V lost 3 bases and J 2 bases, leaving 10 bases between the germline ends. Germline V CDR1 and CDR2: MDHEN, SYDVKM. CDR3 in amino acids: CASSLIAGQETQYF. In nucleotides, the CDR3 is TGTGCCAGCAGTTTGATCGCTGGTCAAGAGACCCAGTACTTC.

The V call is TRBV9, the J call TRBJ2-1; tentatively, D is TRBD2 (6 bases). Per the germline V gene, CDR1 is SGDLS and CDR2 is YYNGEE. V lost 2 bases and J 8 bases, leaving 14 bases between the germline ends. The CDR3 covers 14 residues. CDR3 bases: TGTGCCAGCAGCGTCGGGCTAGCGTTCGATGAGCAGTTCTTC. It encodes CASSVGLAFDEQFF.

This sequence joins TRBV28 and TRBJ2-7, with TRBD1 matching 8 bases. The CDR3 has 18 amino acids. Trimming cost V 0 bases and J 0 bases; bases outside gene matches: 10. Germline CDR1 MDHEN, CDR2 SYDVKM. The CDR3 here is CASSLWGPGGRPSYEQYF. CDR3 coding DNA: TGTGCCAGCAGTTTATGGGGGCCAGGGGGCCGCCCCTCCTACGAGCAGTACTTC.

This clone appeared a single time. This sample includes further DNA sequences coding for the same CDR3. The chain uses TRBV5-1 and TRBJ1-2, with D maybe TRBD1 (5 bases). V lost 2 bases and J lost 5, with 10 bases in between. This CDR3 comprises 13 residues. Germline assignment: CDR1 SGHRS and CDR2 YFSETQ. The CDR3 sequence is CASSLRQGYGYTF. In DNA form, the CDR3 reads TGCGCCAGCAGCTTACGGCAGGGTTATGGCTACACCTTC.

V usage is TRBV5-1 and J usage is TRBJ2-7, with D perhaps matching TRBD2 (5 bases). Germline CDR1 and CDR2: SGHRS and YFSETQ. Trimming left V 4 bases short and J 6 bases short, with 11 bases between. This CDR3 spans 12 amino acids. The CDR3 loop is CASSPEGAEQYF. CDR3 bases: TGCGCCAGCAGCCCCGAGGGCGCCGAGCAGTACTTC. The full variable domain, with the rest looked up from reference TRBV5-1 and TRBJ2-7, is KAGVTQTPRYLIKTRGQQVTLSCSPISGHRSVSWYQQTPGQGLQFLFEYFSETQRNKGNFPGRFSGRQFSNSRSEMNVSTLELGDSALYLCASSPEGAEQYFGPGTRLTVT.

The chain employs TRBV27 and TRBJ2-1; 7 nucleotides agree with TRBD2. The CDR3 consists of 19 residues. The germline V gene encodes CDR1 MNHEY and CDR2 SMNVEV (reference sequence). Trimming cost V 4 bases and J 7 bases; bases outside gene matches: 22. CDR3 coding DNA: TGTGCCAGCAGTTCCTTAATAAACCGGGGCGGCGGGAGACTAAATGAGCAGTTCTTC. Amino acids: CASSSLINRGGGRLNEQFF.

The chain employs TRBV7-9 and TRBJ1-4, with D tentatively TRBD1 (6 bases). CDR1 and CDR2 from the germline V gene are SEHNR and FQNEAQ (reference sequence). CDR3 length: 14 residues. V shed 10 bases and J shed 8 bases, with 20 bases lying between them. The CDR3 loop is CATQKTAGEEKLFF. CDR3 bases: TGTGCCACTCAGAAGACGGCAGGGGAAGAAAAACTGTTTTTT.

The V gene is TRBV7-2, the J gene TRBJ2-1, with 8 bases aligning to TRBD2. This CDR3 is 17 amino acids long. Germline V gene data show CDR1 as SGHTA and CDR2 as FQGNSA. The V gene end was trimmed by 3 bases and the J gene end by 9 bases; junction bases not matched to a gene: 16. In DNA, the CDR3 is TGTGCCAGCAGCTTTCATCTCACGGGAGGGCCAGGTGGTGAGCAGTTCTTC. Protein sequence: CASSFHLTGGPGGEQFF. Variable domain in full (rest from reference TRBV7-2 and TRBJ2-1): GAGVSQSPSNKVTEKGKDVELRCDPISGHTALYWYRQSLGQGLEFLIYFQGNSAPDKSGLPSDRFSAERTGGSVSTLTIQRTQQEDSAVYLCASSFHLTGGPGGEQFFGPGTRLTVL.

The V gene is TRBV29-1, the J gene TRBJ2-5; TRBD2 matches at 10 bases. V was clipped by 5 bases and J by 0 bases; unmatched bases: 0. This CDR3 spans 13 amino acids. Germline CDR1 reads SQVTM; CDR2 reads ANQGSEA. DNA of the CDR3: TGCAGCGTTACTAGCGGGGACCAAGAGACCCAGTACTTC. This sequence encodes CSVTSGDQETQYF.

The gene calls are TRBV7-1 and TRBJ2-7; D call uncertain. TRBV7-1 is an open reading frame whose function is uncertain. This CDR3 is built from 15 residues. The ends were cut back, 5 bases at V and 1 base at J, with 15 bases in the middle. The CDR3 coding sequence is TGTGCCAGCAGCAAGTATGGCGGAATGTCCTACGAGCAGTACTTC. This translates into CASSKYGGMSYEQYF.

CDR3 loop: CASTNPPYEQYF. The CDR3 nucleotides are TGTGCCAGCACAAATCCCCCCTACGAGCAGTACTTC. J is TRBJ2-7 and V is TRBV28; D is unresolved. This CDR3 spans 12 amino acids. Trimming left V 7 bases short and J 2 bases short, with 9 bases between. CDR1 and CDR2 (germline): MDHEN, SYDVKM. Drawing the rest from reference TRBV28 and TRBJ2-7, the complete variable domain is DVKVTQSSRYLVKRTGEKVFLECVQDMDHENMFWYRQDPGLGLRLIYFSYDVKMKEKGDIPEGYSVSREKKERFSLILESASTNQTSMYLCASTNPPYEQYFGPGTRLTVT.